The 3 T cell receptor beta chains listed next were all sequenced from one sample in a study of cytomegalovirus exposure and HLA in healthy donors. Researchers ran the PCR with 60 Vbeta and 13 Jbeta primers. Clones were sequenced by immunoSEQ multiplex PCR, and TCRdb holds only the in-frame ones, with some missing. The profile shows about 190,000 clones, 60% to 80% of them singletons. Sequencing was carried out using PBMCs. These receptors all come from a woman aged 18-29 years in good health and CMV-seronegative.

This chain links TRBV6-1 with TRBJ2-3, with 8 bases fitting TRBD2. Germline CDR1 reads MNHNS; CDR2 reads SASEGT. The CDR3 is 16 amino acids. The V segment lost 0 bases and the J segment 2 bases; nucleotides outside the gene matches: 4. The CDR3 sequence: CASSEAPGGNTDTQYF. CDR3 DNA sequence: TGTGCCAGCAGTGAAGCACCGGGGGGGAACACAGATACGCAGTATTTT.

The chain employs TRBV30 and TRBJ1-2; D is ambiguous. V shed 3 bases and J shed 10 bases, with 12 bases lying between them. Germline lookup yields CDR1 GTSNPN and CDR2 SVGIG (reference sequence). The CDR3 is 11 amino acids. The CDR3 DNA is TGTGCCTGGAGCTCCCCAGTTACCTACACCTTC. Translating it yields CAWSSPVTYTF.

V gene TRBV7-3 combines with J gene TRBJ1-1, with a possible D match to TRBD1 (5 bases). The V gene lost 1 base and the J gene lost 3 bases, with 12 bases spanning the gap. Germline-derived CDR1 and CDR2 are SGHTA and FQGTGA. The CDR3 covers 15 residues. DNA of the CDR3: TGTGCCAGCAGCTTAAATGGGGGGAGGGACACTGAAGCTTTCTTT. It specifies CASSLNGGRDTEAFF.